The sequence of this TCR beta chain was determined in a study of cytomegalovirus exposure and HLA in healthy donors. The CDR3 is 13 amino acids. Germline-derived CDR1 and CDR2 are MNHNY and SVGAGI (reference sequence). Trimming at V came to 6 bases and at J to 6 bases, leaving 4 bases not matched to a gene. Researchers ran the PCR with 60 Vbeta and 13 Jbeta primers. Here immunoSEQ multiplex PCR was the method, and the copy in TCRdb shows in-frame clones only, minus some. The data contain 90,000 to 100,000 clones, more than 60% of them singletons. This receptor was identified in a man between 45 and 60 years old in good health and CMV-seronegative. The rearrangement links TRBV6-6 to TRBJ2-7, with 11 positions matching TRBD1. The sequenced material came from PBMCs. CDR3 sequence (DNA): TGTGCCAGCAGGGACAGGGGGCTGGGCGAGCAGTACTTC. It codes for CASRDRGLGEQYF.